Following are 26 T cell receptor beta chains from one sample sequenced in a study of shared clonotypes between healthy human individuals. TCRdb's copy holds only in-frame clones and misses some; the assay was immunoSEQ multiplex PCR. Of 1.4 million to 1.5 million clones listed, approximately 97% were seen once; the top ten hold about 1.2%. The sequenced material came from naive CD4+ T cells sorted from blood. The subset denotes: CD45RA+ positively selected. The receptors were sampled from a man under 40 in good health.

CDR3 DNA: TGTGCCAGCAGCTTTCCGGGACAGCTGTACGAGCAGTACTTC. Encoded protein: CASSFPGQLYEQYF. The chain recombines TRBV11-3 with TRBJ2-7, with 7 bases identical to TRBD1. Germline V gene data show CDR1 as SGHNT and CDR2 as YENEEA. This CDR3 has 14 amino acids. V was clipped by 3 bases and J by 4 bases; unmatched bases: 6.

This chain connects TRBV4-2 to TRBJ2-3, with TRBD2 matching over 9 bases. The CDR3 sequence is 16 residues long. Germline trimming cut 0 bases from V and 2 bases from J; bases unmatched to any gene: 3. Germline assignment: CDR1 LGHNA and CDR2 YNFKEQ. CDR3 protein: CASSQDGGLATDTQYF. CDR3 nucleotides: TGTGCCAGCAGCCAAGATGGGGGACTAGCCACAGATACGCAGTATTTT.

This chain links TRBV27 with TRBJ2-1; 13 bases line up with TRBD2. The CDR3 sequence is 17 residues long. The V and J ends lost 5 bases and 4 bases, in that order; junction bases with no gene match: 8. In germline, CDR1 is MNHEY, CDR2 SMNVEV (reference sequence). CDR3 bases: TGTGCCAGCAGTCTCGGACTAGCGGGAGTCAAGTACAATGAGCAGTTCTTC. Translation: CASSLGLAGVKYNEQFF.

CDR3 sequence: CASSPLGVSVDAFF. The CDR3 nucleotides are TGTGCCAGCAGTCCCTTGGGGGTAAGCGTCGATGCTTTCTTT. V and J are TRBV25-1 and TRBJ1-1; tentative D call: TRBD1 (5 bases). V lost 5 bases and J lost 11, with 21 bases in between. Germline CDR1 reads MGHDK; CDR2 reads SYGVNS. The length of the CDR3 is 14 residues.

As concerns this clone: The identical CDR3 is also encoded by other nucleotide sequences in the sample. The chain has TRBV7-2 and TRBJ2-1, with D perhaps being TRBD1 or TRBD2 (5 bases each). The V gene lost 5 bases and the J gene lost 7 bases, with 12 bases spanning the gap. The germline gives CDR1 SGHTA, CDR2 FQGNSA. CDR3 length: 13 residues. The CDR3 sequence is CASSPAWGNEQFF. The CDR3 bases are TGTGCCAGCAGCCCTGCGTGGGGGAATGAGCAGTTCTTC.

This clone occurred a few times. The chain combines TRBV11-2 with TRBJ2-5, with 8 bases matching TRBD1. Germline-derived CDR1 and CDR2 are SGHAT and FQNNGV. The length of the CDR3 is 15 residues. The ends lost 0 bases at V and 2 bases at J; junction bases unmatched: 2. CDR3 region: CASSLDRGRQETQYF. In DNA form, the CDR3 reads TGTGCCAGCAGCTTAGACAGGGGGCGACAAGAGACCCAGTACTTC.

This chain joins TRBV2 and TRBJ1-5; 7 bases are shared with TRBD1. CDR3 length equals 13 residues. V lost 8 bases, J lost 7 bases, and 8 bases stayed unmatched. Germline V gives CDR1 SNHLY, CDR2 FYNNEI. CDR3 nucleotide sequence: TGTGCCAGCCAGGGGGAGGCATCGCAGCCCCAGCATTTT. Its translation is CASQGEASQPQHF.

The rearrangement joins TRBV7-2 to TRBJ2-2, with 13 positions matching TRBD2. After removal of 3 bases from V and 3 bases from J, the junction contained 4 bases not matched to a gene. Looked up from germline, CDR1 is SGHTA and CDR2 is FQGNSA. This CDR3 has 17 amino acids. In nucleotides, the CDR3 is TGTGCCAGCAGCTTGGGGACTAGCGGGGCCCACACCGGGGAGCTGTTTTTT. Translating it yields CASSLGTSGAHTGELFF.

The chain combines TRBV29-1 with TRBJ2-7, with TRBD2 matching over 12 bases. The V and J ends lost 5 bases and 9 bases, in that order; junction bases with no gene match: 5. Germline assignment: CDR1 SQVTM and CDR2 ANQGSEA. The CDR3 runs to 12 residues. For the CDR3, the DNA is TGCAGCGTTTGGACTAGCGGGATGGTGCAGTACTTC. Amino acid sequence: CSVWTSGMVQYF.

This clone was detected only once. Other DNA sequences in the sample encode the same CDR3. V usage is TRBV19 and J usage is TRBJ1-1, with TRBD1 as a possible D gene (5 bases). V was shortened by 3 bases and J by 3 bases, with 8 bases between the two germline ends. Germline-derived CDR1 and CDR2 are LNHDA and SQIVND (reference sequence). The CDR3 consists of 13 residues. CDR3 in DNA: TGTGCCAGTAGTATTCTGGGGGACACTGAAGCTTTCTTT. Translated, it gives CASSILGDTEAFF.

As regards this clone: The same CDR3 arises from other DNA sequences in this sample as well. The chain couples TRBV2 to TRBJ2-7, with TRBD2 matching 15 bases. Germline loops: CDR1 SNHLY, CDR2 FYNNEI. The CDR3 extends over 15 amino acids. Trimming cost V 3 bases and J 4 bases; bases outside gene matches: 1. CDR3 coding DNA: TGTGCCAGCAGTGAGGGACTAGCGGGAGGATACGAGCAGTACTTC. Translation gives CASSEGLAGGYEQYF.

In the case of this clone: Distinct nucleotide sequences in the sample also encode this CDR3. The V call is TRBV5-1, the J call TRBJ2-5; D gene unclear. In germline, CDR1 is SGHRS, CDR2 YFSETQ. Trimming cost V 4 bases and J 4 bases, with 5 bases left between them. The CDR3 loop spans 11 amino acids. The CDR3 is CASSPGETQYF. The CDR3 DNA follows: TGCGCCAGCAGCCCAGGAGAGACCCAGTACTTC.

The chain joins TRBV11-2 to TRBJ1-5, with 8 bases fitting TRBD1. CDR3 length: 14 amino acids. Germline lookup yields CDR1 SGHAT and CDR2 FQNNGV. The V gene end was trimmed by 5 bases and the J gene end by 4 bases; junction bases not matched to a gene: 4. The CDR3 region is CASSPTGENQPQHF. CDR3 bases: TGTGCCAGCAGCCCGACAGGGGAGAATCAGCCCCAGCATTTT.

This rearrangement joins TRBV2 to TRBJ2-1; possible D gene TRBD1, 5 bases. The germline gives CDR1 SNHLY, CDR2 FYNNEI. V lost 5 bases and J 8 bases, leaving 16 bases between the germline ends. The CDR3 covers 14 residues. The CDR3, as DNA: TGTGCCAGCAGTTCGCCCAGGGTGGGCGATGAGCAGTTCTTC. Its translation: CASSSPRVGDEQFF.

The chain uses TRBV5-1 and TRBJ2-1; tentative D call: TRBD2 (5 bases). The CDR3 runs to 15 residues. Trimming shortened V by 5 bases and J by 6 bases, and 18 bases separated the two germline ends. The germline CDR1 and CDR2 sequences are SGHRS and YFSETQ. CDR3 sequence (DNA): TGCGCCAGCAGTACGGACTGGGTGGGCGTCAATGAGCAGTTCTTC. Translation: CASSTDWVGVNEQFF.

V gene TRBV5-1 combines with J gene TRBJ1-4; no definite D call. The CDR3 is 16 residues long. V lost 4 bases and J lost 0, with 13 bases in between. The germline CDR1 and CDR2 sequences are SGHRS and YFSETQ. This chain's CDR3 is CASSRGTFPTNEKLFF. The DNA of the CDR3 is TGCGCCAGCAGCCGGGGTACCTTCCCAACTAATGAAAAACTGTTTTTT. Combining the CDR3 with reference TRBV5-1 and TRBJ1-4 gives the whole variable domain KAGVTQTPRYLIKTRGQQVTLSCSPISGHRSVSWYQQTPGQGLQFLFEYFSETQRNKGNFPGRFSGRQFSNSRSEMNVSTLELGDSALYLCASSRGTFPTNEKLFFGSGTQLSVL.

V and J are TRBV11-1 and TRBJ2-7; TRBD1 or TRBD2 may be the D gene (5 bases each). CDR1 and CDR2 (germline): SGHAT, FQDESV (reference sequence). This CDR3 is 16 amino acids long. V lost 1 base and J lost 3, with 16 bases in between. This chain's CDR3 is CASSLGRHGTHYEQYF. CDR3 nucleotides: TGTGCCAGCAGCTTAGGACGCCACGGGACCCACTACGAGCAGTACTTC.

V usage is TRBV27 and J usage is TRBJ2-1; 8 positions match TRBD2. The CDR3 is made up of 13 amino acids. With 1 base clipped from V and 14 bases from J, the junction kept 7 bases outside the gene matches. Germline lookup yields CDR1 MNHEY and CDR2 SMNVEV (reference sequence). The CDR3 DNA reads as TGTGCCAGCAGTTTATATCGAACTAGCGGCAAGTTCTTC. This translates into CASSLYRTSGKFF.

V is TRBV11-2 and J is TRBJ1-1; D gene unclear. This CDR3 comprises 13 residues. V dropped 3 bases and J dropped 1 base, with 6 bases sitting between them. The germline gives CDR1 SGHAT, CDR2 FQNNGV. The CDR3 nucleotides read TGTGCCAGCAGCTTCACGAGGAACACTGAAGCTTTCTTT. Translated: CASSFTRNTEAFF.

V is TRBV5-8 and J is TRBJ2-2; 10 bases align to TRBD2. This CDR3 contains 16 residues. Unmatched junction bases numbered 8, after V lost 5 bases and J lost 4 bases. Germline-derived CDR1 and CDR2 are SGHTS and YDEGEE. The CDR3 here is CASRAGLAASTGELFF. The DNA for the CDR3 is TGTGCCAGCAGAGCAGGACTAGCGGCTTCCACCGGGGAGCTGTTTTTT.

V is TRBV29-1 and J is TRBJ2-3; no reliable D call. Germline lookup yields CDR1 SQVTM and CDR2 ANQGSEA. The CDR3 contains 17 residues. V was cut by 4 bases and J by 1 base, with 21 bases left in between. In DNA form, the CDR3 reads TGCAGCGTTGCCCGCTACCCCACGGCCGTAGGCACAGATACGCAGTATTTT. Amino acid sequence: CSVARYPTAVGTDTQYF.

The V call is TRBV9, the J call TRBJ2-3; 8 bases align to TRBD2. V was pared by 6 bases and J by 0 bases, with 6 bases of the junction left unmatched. The CDR3 extends over 15 amino acids. Germline CDR1 reads SGDLS; CDR2 reads YYNGEE. The CDR3 spells CASTLASGSTDTQYF. The CDR3 bases are TGTGCCAGCACCCTTGCTAGCGGGAGCACAGATACGCAGTATTTT. The variable domain in full, with the rest retrieved from reference TRBV9 and TRBJ2-3, is DSGVTQTPKHLITATGQRVTLRCSPRSGDLSVYWYQQSLDQGLQFLIQYYNGEERAKGNILERFSAQQFPDLHSELNLSSLELGDSALYFCASTLASGSTDTQYFGPGTRLTVL.

This sequence joins TRBV18 and TRBJ2-7; tentatively, D is TRBD1 (6 bases). The CDR3 runs 14 residues. Germline CDR1 reads KGHSH; CDR2 reads LQKENI. With 4 bases removed from V and 2 bases from J, the gap between germline ends came to 12 bases. This CDR3 reads CASSLDRTAYEQYF. The CDR3 region has the DNA TGTGCCAGCTCACTCGACAGGACGGCCTACGAGCAGTACTTC.

V gene TRBV7-2 combines with J gene TRBJ2-1; no firm D call. The CDR3 spans 13 residues. Trimming shortened V by 3 bases and J by 4 bases, and 7 bases separated the two germline ends. From germline, CDR1 is SGHTA and CDR2 FQGNSA. The CDR3 DNA follows: TGTGCCAGCAGCTTTGGTGGTTACAATGAGCAGTTCTTC. Its translation is CASSFGGYNEQFF.

The chain has TRBV18 and TRBJ1-5, with 9 bases identical to TRBD1. CDR3 size: 14 residues. The V and J ends lost 5 bases and 7 bases, in that order; junction bases with no gene match: 6. From germline, CDR1 is KGHSH and CDR2 LQKENI. The CDR3 DNA reads TGTGCCAGCTCAAGCGACAGGGGGATGCAGCCCCAGCATTTT. Protein: CASSSDRGMQPQHF. Drawing the rest from reference TRBV18 and TRBJ1-5, the complete variable domain is NAGVMQNPRHLVRRRGQEARLRCSPMKGHSHVYWYRQLPEEGLKFMVYLQKENIIDESGMPKERFSAEFPKEGPSILRIQQVVRGDSAAYFCASSSDRGMQPQHFGDGTRLSIL.

The chain recombines TRBV18 with TRBJ2-7; 7 bases match TRBD1. This CDR3 comprises 15 residues. Germline lookup yields CDR1 KGHSH and CDR2 LQKENI. The V and J ends lost 3 bases and 4 bases, in that order; junction bases with no gene match: 9. The CDR3 coding sequence is TGTGCCAGCTCACCGACAGGGCCGAAGGGATACGAGCAGTACTTC. This sequence encodes CASSPTGPKGYEQYF.